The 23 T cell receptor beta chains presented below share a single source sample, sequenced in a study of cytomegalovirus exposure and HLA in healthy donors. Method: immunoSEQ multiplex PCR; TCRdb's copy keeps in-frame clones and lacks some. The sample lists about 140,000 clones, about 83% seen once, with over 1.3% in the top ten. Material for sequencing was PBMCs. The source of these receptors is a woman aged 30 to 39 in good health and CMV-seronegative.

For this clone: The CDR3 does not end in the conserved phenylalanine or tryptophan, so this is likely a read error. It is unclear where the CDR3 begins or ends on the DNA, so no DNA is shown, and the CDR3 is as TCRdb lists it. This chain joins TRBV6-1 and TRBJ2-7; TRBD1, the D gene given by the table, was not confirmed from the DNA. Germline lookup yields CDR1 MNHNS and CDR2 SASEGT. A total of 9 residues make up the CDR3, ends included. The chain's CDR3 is CASTQDRGS.

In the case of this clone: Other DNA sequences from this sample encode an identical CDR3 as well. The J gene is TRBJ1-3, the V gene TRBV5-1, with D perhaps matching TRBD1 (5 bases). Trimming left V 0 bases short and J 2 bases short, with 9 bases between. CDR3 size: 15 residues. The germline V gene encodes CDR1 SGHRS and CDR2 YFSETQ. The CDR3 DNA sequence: TGCGCCAGCAGCTTGGATCAGGGTACTGGAAACACCATATATTTT. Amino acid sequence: CASSLDQGTGNTIYF.

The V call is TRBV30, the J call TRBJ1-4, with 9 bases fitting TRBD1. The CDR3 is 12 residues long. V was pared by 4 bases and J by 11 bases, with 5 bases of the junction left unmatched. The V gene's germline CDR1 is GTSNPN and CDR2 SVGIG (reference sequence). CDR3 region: CAWNTGTGKLFF. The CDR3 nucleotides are TGTGCCTGGAACACCGGGACAGGGAAACTGTTTTTT.

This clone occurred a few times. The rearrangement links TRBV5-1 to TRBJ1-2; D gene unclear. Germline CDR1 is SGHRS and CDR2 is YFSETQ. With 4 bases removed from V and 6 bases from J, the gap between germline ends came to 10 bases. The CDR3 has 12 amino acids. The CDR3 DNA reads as TGCGCCAGCAGCGTCGGACTCAATGGCTACACCTTC. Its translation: CASSVGLNGYTF.

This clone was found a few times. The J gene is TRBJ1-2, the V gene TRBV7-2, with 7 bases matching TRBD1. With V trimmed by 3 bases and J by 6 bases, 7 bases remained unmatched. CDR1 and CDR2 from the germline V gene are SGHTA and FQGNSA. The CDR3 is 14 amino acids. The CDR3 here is CASSFAGTANGYTF. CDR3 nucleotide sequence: TGTGCCAGCAGCTTCGCCGGGACAGCAAATGGCTACACCTTC.

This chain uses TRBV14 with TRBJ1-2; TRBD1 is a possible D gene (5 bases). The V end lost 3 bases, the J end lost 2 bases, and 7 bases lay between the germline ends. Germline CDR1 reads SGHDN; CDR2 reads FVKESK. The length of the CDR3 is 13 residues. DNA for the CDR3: TGTGCCAGCAGCCATGACAGAAACTATGGCTACACCTTC. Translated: CASSHDRNYGYTF. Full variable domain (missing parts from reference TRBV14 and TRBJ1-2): EAGVTQFPSHSVIEKGQTVTLRCDPISGHDNLYWYRRVMGKEIKFLLHFVKESKQDESGMPNNRFLAERTGGTYSTLKVQPAELEDSGVYFCASSHDRNYGYTFGSGTRLTVV.

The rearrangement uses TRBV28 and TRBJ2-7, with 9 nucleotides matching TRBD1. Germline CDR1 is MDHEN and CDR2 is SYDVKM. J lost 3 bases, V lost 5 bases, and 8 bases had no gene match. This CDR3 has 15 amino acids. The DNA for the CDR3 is TGTGCCAGCAGTCTACAGGGGGCCGGTGACTACGAGCAGTACTTC. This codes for CASSLQGAGDYEQYF.

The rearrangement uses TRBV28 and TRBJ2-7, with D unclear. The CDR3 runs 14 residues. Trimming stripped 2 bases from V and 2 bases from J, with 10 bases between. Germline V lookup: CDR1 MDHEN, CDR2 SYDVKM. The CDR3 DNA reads TGTGCCAGCAGTTTAGGCAGGCACCCCTACGAGCAGTACTTC. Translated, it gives CASSLGRHPYEQYF. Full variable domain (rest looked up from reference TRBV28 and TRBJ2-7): DVKVTQSSRYLVKRTGEKVFLECVQDMDHENMFWYRQDPGLGLRLIYFSYDVKMKEKGDIPEGYSVSREKKERFSLILESASTNQTSMYLCASSLGRHPYEQYFGPGTRLTVT.

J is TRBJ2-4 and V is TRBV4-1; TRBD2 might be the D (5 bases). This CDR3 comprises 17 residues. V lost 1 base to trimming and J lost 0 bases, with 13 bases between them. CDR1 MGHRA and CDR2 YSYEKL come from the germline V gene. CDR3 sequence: CASSQVSDYLAKNIQYF. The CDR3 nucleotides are TGCGCCAGCAGCCAAGTTTCCGACTATCTAGCCAAAAACATTCAGTACTTC.

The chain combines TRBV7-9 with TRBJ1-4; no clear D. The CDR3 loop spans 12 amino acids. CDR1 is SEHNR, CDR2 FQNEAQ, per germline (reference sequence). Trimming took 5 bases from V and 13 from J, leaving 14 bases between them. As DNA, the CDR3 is TGTGCCAGCAGCCCCGAAGGGAGCGGACTGTTTTTT. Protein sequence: CASSPEGSGLFF.

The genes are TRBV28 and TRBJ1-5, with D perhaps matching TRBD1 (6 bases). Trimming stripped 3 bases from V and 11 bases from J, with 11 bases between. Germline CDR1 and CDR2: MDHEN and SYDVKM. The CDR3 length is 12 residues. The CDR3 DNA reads TGTGCCAGCAGTTTTCAGGGGCTGGCCCAGCATTTT. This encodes CASSFQGLAQHF. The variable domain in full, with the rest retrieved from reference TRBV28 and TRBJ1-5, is DVKVTQSSRYLVKRTGEKVFLECVQDMDHENMFWYRQDPGLGLRLIYFSYDVKMKEKGDIPEGYSVSREKKERFSLILESASTNQTSMYLCASSFQGLAQHFGDGTRLSIL.

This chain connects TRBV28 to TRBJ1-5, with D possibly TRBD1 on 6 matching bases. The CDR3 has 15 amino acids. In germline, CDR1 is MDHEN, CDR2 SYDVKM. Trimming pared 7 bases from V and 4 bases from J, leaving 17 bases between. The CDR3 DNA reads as TGTGCCAGCACCGGAGGGGGACTAGGGAATCAGCCCCAGCATTTT. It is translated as CASTGGGLGNQPQHF.

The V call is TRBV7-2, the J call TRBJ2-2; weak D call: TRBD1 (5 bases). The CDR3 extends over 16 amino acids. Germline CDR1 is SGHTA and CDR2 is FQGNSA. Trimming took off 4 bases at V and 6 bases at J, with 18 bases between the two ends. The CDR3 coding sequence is TGTGCCAGCAGCTCGCAGGGAATCGTCCGACCCGGGGAGCTGTTTTTT. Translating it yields CASSSQGIVRPGELFF.

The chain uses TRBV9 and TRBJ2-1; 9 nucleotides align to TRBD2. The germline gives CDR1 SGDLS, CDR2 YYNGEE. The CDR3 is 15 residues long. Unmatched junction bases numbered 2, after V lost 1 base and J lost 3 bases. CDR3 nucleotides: TGTGCCAGCAGCGTAAGCGGGGGGAACTACAATGAGCAGTTCTTC. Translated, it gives CASSVSGGNYNEQFF.

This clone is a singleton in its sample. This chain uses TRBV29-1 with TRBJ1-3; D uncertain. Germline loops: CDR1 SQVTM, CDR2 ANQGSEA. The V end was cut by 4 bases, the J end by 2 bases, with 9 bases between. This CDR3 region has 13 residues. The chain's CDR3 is CSVVGSPGNTIYF. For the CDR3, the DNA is TGCAGCGTTGTCGGGTCCCCTGGAAACACCATATATTTT.

CDR3 protein: CASGNGGGRDTQYF. The CDR3 region has the DNA TGCGCCAGCGGTAATGGGGGGGGGCGAGATACGCAGTATTTT. The J gene is TRBJ2-3, the V gene TRBV5-1; tentatively, D is TRBD2 (7 bases). Germline V gene data show CDR1 as SGHRS and CDR2 as YFSETQ. CDR3 length equals 14 residues. V gave up 7 bases and J gave up 5 bases, with 17 bases separating them. Based on the CDR3 plus reference TRBV5-1 and TRBJ2-3, the full variable domain is KAGVTQTPRYLIKTRGQQVTLSCSPISGHRSVSWYQQTPGQGLQFLFEYFSETQRNKGNFPGRFSGRQFSNSRSEMNVSTLELGDSALYLCASGNGGGRDTQYFGPGTRLTVL.

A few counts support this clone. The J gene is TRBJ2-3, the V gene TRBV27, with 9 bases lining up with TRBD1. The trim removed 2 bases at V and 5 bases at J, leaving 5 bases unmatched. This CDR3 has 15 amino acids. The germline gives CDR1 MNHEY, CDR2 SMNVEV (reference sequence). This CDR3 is CASSLVRTGVDTQYF. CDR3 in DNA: TGTGCCAGCAGTTTAGTCAGGACAGGGGTAGATACGCAGTATTTT.

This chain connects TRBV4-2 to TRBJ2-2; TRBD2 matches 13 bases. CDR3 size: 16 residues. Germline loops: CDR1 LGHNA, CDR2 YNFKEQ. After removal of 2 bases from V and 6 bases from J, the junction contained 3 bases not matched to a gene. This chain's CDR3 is CASSQSLAGGPGELFF. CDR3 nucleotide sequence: TGTGCCAGCAGCCAATCACTAGCGGGGGGGCCCGGGGAGCTGTTTTTT.

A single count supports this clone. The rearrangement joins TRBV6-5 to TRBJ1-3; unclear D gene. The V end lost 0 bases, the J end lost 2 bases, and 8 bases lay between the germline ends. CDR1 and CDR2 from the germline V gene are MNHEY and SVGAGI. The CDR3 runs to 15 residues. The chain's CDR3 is CASSYSLRAGNTIYF. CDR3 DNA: TGTGCCAGCAGTTACTCGTTGAGAGCTGGAAACACCATATATTTT.

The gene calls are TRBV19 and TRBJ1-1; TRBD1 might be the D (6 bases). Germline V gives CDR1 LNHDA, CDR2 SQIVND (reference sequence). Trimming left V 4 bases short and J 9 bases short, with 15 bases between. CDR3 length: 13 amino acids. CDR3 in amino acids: CASSTQLGGKAFF. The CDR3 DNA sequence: TGTGCCAGTAGTACCCAACTAGGGGGTAAAGCTTTCTTT.

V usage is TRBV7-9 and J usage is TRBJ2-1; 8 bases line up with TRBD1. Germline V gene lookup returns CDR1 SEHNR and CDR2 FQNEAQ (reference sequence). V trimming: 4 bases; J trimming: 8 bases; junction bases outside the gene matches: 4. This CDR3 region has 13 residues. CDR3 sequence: CASSSGQGYEQFF. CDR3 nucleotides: TGTGCCAGCAGCTCAGGACAGGGTTATGAGCAGTTCTTC.

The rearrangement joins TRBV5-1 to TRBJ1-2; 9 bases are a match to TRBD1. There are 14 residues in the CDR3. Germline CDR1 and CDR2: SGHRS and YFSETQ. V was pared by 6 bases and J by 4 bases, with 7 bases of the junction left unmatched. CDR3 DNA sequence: TGCGCCAGCAAACAGGACAGGGGTGGCTATGGCTACACCTTC. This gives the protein CASKQDRGGYGYTF.

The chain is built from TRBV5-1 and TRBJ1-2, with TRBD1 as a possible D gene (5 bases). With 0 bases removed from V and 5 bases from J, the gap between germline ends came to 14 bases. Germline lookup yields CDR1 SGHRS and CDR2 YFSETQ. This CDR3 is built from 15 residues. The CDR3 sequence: CASSLVRGGLYGYTF. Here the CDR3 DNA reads TGCGCCAGCAGCTTGGTAAGGGGAGGATTATATGGCTACACCTTC.